A single sample gave rise to the 12 T cell receptor beta chains below, sequenced in a study of human T cells and chemical hapten exposure. TCRdb recomputed calls from the RACE reads with MiXCR, one row per CDR3 protein. This table has under 400,000 distinct CDR3 sequences, approximately 5% appearing once. Sample time point: pre-sensitization, week 0. The sample's treatment: therapeutic diphenylcyclopropenone sensitization with weekly scalp DPC. Here the sequenced sample was whole blood, taken in connection with sensitization to the hapten diphenylcyclopropenone (DPC). These TCRs come from a woman aged 45-59 years with alopecia areata. Some clones in this sample may be carry-over from other donors' samples.

This clonotype was picked up many times. V and J are TRBV9 and TRBJ2-2; unclear D gene. Trimming removed 0 bases at V and 4 bases at J, with 10 bases between. This CDR3 comprises 15 residues. Germline V gene sequence: CDR1 SGDLS, CDR2 YYNGEE. Written as DNA, the CDR3 is TGTGCCAGCAGCGTAGAGGGCATATCCACCGGGGAGCTGTTTTTT. Translating it yields CASSVEGISTGELFF.

This clonotype came up many times. The rearrangement uses TRBV2 and TRBJ1-3; D remains ambiguous. Trimming took 5 bases from V and 4 from J, leaving 12 bases between them. CDR3 length equals 14 residues. Germline CDR1 SNHLY, CDR2 FYNNEI. The CDR3 region is CASSYPGAGNTIYF. The CDR3 bases are TGTGCCAGCAGTTACCCTGGAGCCGGAAACACCATATATTTT.

This clonotype showed up many times. The V call is TRBV12-5, the J call TRBJ1-1; tentative D call: TRBD1 (6 bases). The CDR3 totals 13 residues. The V gene lost 6 bases and the J gene lost 3 bases, with 11 bases spanning the gap. Per germline, CDR1 LGHNT and CDR2 FRNRAP. Here the CDR3 reads CASGRAGDTEAFF. CDR3 coding DNA: TGTGCTAGTGGCCGCGCAGGGGACACTGAAGCTTTCTTT.

This clonotype was counted a few times. This chain connects TRBV5-1 to TRBJ2-5; the D call may be TRBD1 or TRBD2 (5 bases each). V lost 3 bases and J 5 bases, leaving 11 bases between the germline ends. CDR1 and CDR2 from the germline V gene are SGHRS and YFSETQ. The CDR3 is 13 residues long. CDR3 protein: CASSSDWGETQYF. For the CDR3, the DNA is TGCGCCAGCAGCTCGGACTGGGGCGAGACCCAGTACTTC. Together with reference TRBV5-1 and TRBJ2-5, the CDR3 gives the full variable domain: KAGVTQTPRYLIKTRGQQVTLSCSPISGHRSVSWYQQTPGQGLQFLFEYFSETQRNKGNFPGRFSGRQFSNSRSEMNVSTLELGDSALYLCASSSDWGETQYFGPGTRLLVL.

There are many counts of this clonotype. This sequence joins TRBV7-2 and TRBJ1-2, with D hard to call. Germline assignment: CDR1 SGHTA and CDR2 FQGNSA. V shed 7 bases and J shed 4 bases, with 13 bases lying between them. CDR3 length equals 13 residues. The CDR3 nucleotides are TGTGCCAGCAACGCGGGATCCGTCTATGGCTACACCTTC. Translation gives CASNAGSVYGYTF.

The rearrangement links TRBV2 to TRBJ2-1; TRBD2 is a possible D gene (6 bases). The germline V gene encodes CDR1 SNHLY and CDR2 FYNNEI. CDR3 length equals 14 residues. V lost 7 bases and J 6 bases, leaving 16 bases between the germline ends. The CDR3 DNA reads TGTGCCAGCACCAGGTTGGGACTTAGCAATGAGCAGTTCTTC. Its translation: CASTRLGLSNEQFF.

This clonotype was recorded at least ten times. The chain is built from TRBV20-1 and TRBJ2-5; 12 bases fit TRBD2. With V trimmed by 4 bases and J by 4 bases, 10 bases remained unmatched. CDR1 and CDR2 (germline): DFQATT, SNEGSKA (reference sequence). CDR3 length: 16 residues. This chain's CDR3 is CSAIPPSGRAGETQYF. As DNA, the CDR3 is TGCAGTGCTATTCCCCCTAGCGGGAGGGCCGGAGAGACCCAGTACTTC.

In this sample, this clonotype turned up many times. J is TRBJ2-3 and V is TRBV5-5; 11 bases align to TRBD2. The CDR3 has 16 residues. Germline V gives CDR1 SGHKS, CDR2 YYEKEE (reference sequence). V was pared by 4 bases and J by 1 base, with 5 bases of the junction left unmatched. The CDR3 DNA follows: TGTGCCAGCAGCGTAGGGGGACTAGCGGGCACAGATACGCAGTATTTT. This encodes CASSVGGLAGTDTQYF.

Only a few counts were recorded for this clonotype. The chain combines TRBV9 with TRBJ2-3, with TRBD1 as a possible D gene (5 bases). The CDR3 length is 16 residues. The V and J ends lost 3 bases and 4 bases respectively, with 18 bases between them. The germline CDR1 and CDR2 sequences are SGDLS and YYNGEE. The CDR3 region is CASSADRPLGADTQYF. CDR3 DNA sequence: TGTGCCAGCAGCGCCGACAGACCTCTAGGGGCAGATACGCAGTATTTT. Full variable domain (missing parts from reference TRBV9 and TRBJ2-3): DSGVTQTPKHLITATGQRVTLRCSPRSGDLSVYWYQQSLDQGLQFLIQYYNGEERAKGNILERFSAQQFPDLHSELNLSSLELGDSALYFCASSADRPLGADTQYFGPGTRLTVL.

Many counts were recorded for this clonotype. The V and J genes are TRBV12-3 or TRBV12-4 and TRBJ2-1; 9 nucleotides match TRBD2. V lost 5 bases, J lost 10 bases, and 12 bases stayed unmatched. This CDR3 has 15 amino acids. The CDR3 bases are TGTGCCAGCAGTCCCCCCTTAGCGGGAGTGGACGAGCAGTTCTTC. Residues: CASSPPLAGVDEQFF.

This clonotype was counted a few times. This chain uses TRBV20-1 with TRBJ2-7, with TRBD1 matching over 9 bases. The CDR3 has 15 amino acids. Germline-derived CDR1 and CDR2 are DFQATT and SNEGSKA (reference sequence). J was trimmed by 1 base and V by 0 bases; bases with no gene match: 4. CDR3 sequence (DNA): TGCAGTGCTAGAGATGTGGACAGGGGTTCCTACGAGCAGTACTTC. Translated: CSARDVDRGSYEQYF.

This clonotype was counted between two and nine times. The genes are TRBV18 and TRBJ2-1; the D gene is possibly TRBD2 (7 bases). V shed 2 bases and J shed 9 bases, with 14 bases lying between them. CDR3 length: 14 residues. Germline loops: CDR1 KGHSH, CDR2 LQKENI. The CDR3 DNA reads TGTGCCAGCTCACCAAGGGGGGGCGTCATTGAGCAGTTCTTC. It codes for CASSPRGGVIEQFF.